The 3 T cell receptor beta chains given below trace back to one sample, sequenced in a study of T-cell reconstitution after alpha-beta-depleted transplantation in children. Construction of the TCRbeta library involved unique molecular identifiers. TCRdb passed the PCR reads through MiXCR, listing each CDR3 protein once. The sample lists some 600,000 distinct CDR3 sequences, roughly 13% occurring once. The starting material was PBMCs, mostly from graft donor cells, obtained 360 days after TCRalphabeta/CD19-depleted stem cell transplant. The receptors originated from a male patient under 18 who had a stem cell transplant for acute myeloid leukemia, so the T cells may come from the graft donor.

This clonotype was seen at least ten times. The chain uses TRBV7-2 and TRBJ2-1; tentatively, D is TRBD2 (6 bases). The CDR3 runs 15 residues. Per the germline V gene, CDR1 is SGHTA and CDR2 is FQGNSA. Trimming pared 3 bases from V and 0 bases from J, leaving 9 bases between. The CDR3: CASSFGGNSYNEQFF. CDR3 DNA: TGTGCCAGCAGCTTCGGGGGAAACTCCTACAATGAGCAGTTCTTC.

Only a few counts were recorded for this clonotype. J is TRBJ1-4 and V is TRBV4-3; no definite D call. Trimming left V 4 bases short and J 8 bases short, with 14 bases between. This CDR3 comprises 14 residues. Germline-derived CDR1 and CDR2 are LGHNA and YSLEER. The CDR3 loop is CASSLGLTGEKLFF. Here the CDR3 DNA reads TGCGCCAGCAGCCTCGGGTTGACCGGGGAAAAACTGTTTTTT.

The chain couples TRBV6-1 to TRBJ2-7, with 10 bases that match TRBD1. V lost 6 bases, J lost 6 bases, and 11 bases stayed unmatched. This CDR3 contains 15 residues. Per germline, CDR1 MNHNS and CDR2 SASEGT. The CDR3 DNA is TGTGCCAGCAGCGATCTCGACAGGGGGCGGGTCGAGCAGTACTTC. Its protein is CASSDLDRGRVEQYF.